These 5 T cell receptor beta chains share one sample of origin, sequenced in a study of T-cell reconstitution after alpha-beta-depleted transplantation in children. Molecular barcoding with unique molecular identifiers was used for the TCRbeta library. TCRdb fed the PCR reads into MiXCR, producing one record per CDR3 protein. The data show 150,000 to 200,000 distinct CDR3 sequences, about 6.3% seen once. The specimen was PBMCs from the stem cell graft donor, collected from the stem cell graft. Source of these receptors: a human donor who donated a stem cell graft to a child with Wiskott-Aldrich syndrome.

This chain joins TRBV13 and TRBJ1-2; D is undetermined. The CDR3 is 14 amino acids. CDR1 is PRHDT, CDR2 FYEKMQ, per germline (reference sequence). Trimming removed 4 bases at V and 5 bases at J, with 14 bases between. CDR3 bases: TGTGCCAGCAGCTCCGCGGGTGCTTGGTATGGCTACACCTTC. This codes for CASSSAGAWYGYTF.

This clonotype came up a few times. This rearrangement joins TRBV20-1 to TRBJ2-1, with 10 bases aligning to TRBD2. V lost 6 bases and J lost 0; bases outside the gene matches: 17. The CDR3 length is 19 residues. Germline V gene data show CDR1 as DFQATT and CDR2 as SNEGSKA (reference sequence). CDR3 protein: CSANPGAGGPRSSYNEQFF. For the CDR3, the DNA is TGCAGTGCCAACCCCGGAGCGGGAGGGCCTCGGAGCTCCTACAATGAGCAGTTCTTC.

This chain joins TRBV3-1 and TRBJ2-7; TRBD2 matches 7 bases. In germline, CDR1 is LGHDT, CDR2 YNNKEL (reference sequence). Trimming at V came to 11 bases and at J to 4 bases, leaving 17 bases not matched to a gene. The CDR3 covers 15 residues. As DNA, the CDR3 is TGTGCCTCCTGCCAAATGGTCGCGGGAGCTTACGAGCAGTACTTC. This encodes CASCQMVAGAYEQYF.

This clonotype was recorded a few times. This sequence joins TRBV2 and TRBJ2-3; D tentatively fits TRBD1 or TRBD2 (5 bases each). This CDR3 region has 16 residues. V was trimmed by 6 bases and J by 0 bases, leaving 16 bases between them. Germline assignment: CDR1 SNHLY and CDR2 FYNNEI. The CDR3 reads CASRGEPVLSTDTQYF. CDR3 bases: TGTGCCAGCAGGGGGGAACCGGTCCTTAGCACAGATACGCAGTATTTT. The complete variable domain, with remaining parts taken from reference TRBV2 and TRBJ2-3, reads EPEVTQTPSHQVTQMGQEVILRCVPISNHLYFYWYRQILGQKVEFLVSFYNNEISEKSEIFDDQFSVERPDGSNFTLKIRSTKLEDSAMYFCASRGEPVLSTDTQYFGPGTRLTVL.

The chain joins TRBV30 to TRBJ2-2; 11 bases agree with TRBD1. V lost 4 bases and J lost 3; bases outside the gene matches: 1. CDR1 and CDR2 from the germline V gene are GTSNPN and SVGIG (reference sequence). The CDR3 is 14 residues long. The CDR3 bases are TGTGCCTGGAAGGGACAGGGGGACACCGGGGAGCTGTTTTTT. Its translation is CAWKGQGDTGELFF.